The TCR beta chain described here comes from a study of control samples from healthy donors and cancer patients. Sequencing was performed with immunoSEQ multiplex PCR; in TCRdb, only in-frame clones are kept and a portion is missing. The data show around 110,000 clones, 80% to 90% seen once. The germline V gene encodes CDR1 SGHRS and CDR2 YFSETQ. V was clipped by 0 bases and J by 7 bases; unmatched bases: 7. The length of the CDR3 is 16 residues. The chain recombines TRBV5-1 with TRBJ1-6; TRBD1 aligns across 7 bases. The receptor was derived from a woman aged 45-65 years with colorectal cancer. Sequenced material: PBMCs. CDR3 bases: TGCGCCAGCAGCTTGGATGGTTCAGGGGGGAATTCACCCCTCCACTTT. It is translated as CASSLDGSGGNSPLHF.